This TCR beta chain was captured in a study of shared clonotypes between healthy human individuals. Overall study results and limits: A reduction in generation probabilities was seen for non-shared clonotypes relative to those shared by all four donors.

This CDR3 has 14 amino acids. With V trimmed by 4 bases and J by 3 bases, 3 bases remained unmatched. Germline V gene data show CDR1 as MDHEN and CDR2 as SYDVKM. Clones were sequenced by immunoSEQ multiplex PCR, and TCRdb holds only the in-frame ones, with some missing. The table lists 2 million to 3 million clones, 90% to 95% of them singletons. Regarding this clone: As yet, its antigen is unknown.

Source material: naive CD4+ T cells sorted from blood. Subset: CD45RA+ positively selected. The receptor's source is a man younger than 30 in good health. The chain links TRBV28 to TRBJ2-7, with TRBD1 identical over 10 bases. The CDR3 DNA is TGTGCCAGCAGTTCGGGACAGGGGAACTACGAGCAGTACTTC. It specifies CASSSGQGNYEQYF.